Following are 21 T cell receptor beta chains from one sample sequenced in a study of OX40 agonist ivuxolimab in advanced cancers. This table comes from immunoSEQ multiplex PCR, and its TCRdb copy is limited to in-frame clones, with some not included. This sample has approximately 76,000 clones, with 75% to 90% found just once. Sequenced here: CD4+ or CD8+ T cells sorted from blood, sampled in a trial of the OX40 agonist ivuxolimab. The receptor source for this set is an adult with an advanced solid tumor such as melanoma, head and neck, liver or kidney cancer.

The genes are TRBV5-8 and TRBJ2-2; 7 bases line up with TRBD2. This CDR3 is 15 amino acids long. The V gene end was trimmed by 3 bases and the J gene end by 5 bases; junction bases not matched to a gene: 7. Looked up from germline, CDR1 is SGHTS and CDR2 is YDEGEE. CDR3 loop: CASSSTGGGTGELFF. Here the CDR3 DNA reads TGTGCCAGCAGCTCAACGGGGGGTGGTACCGGGGAGCTGTTTTTT.

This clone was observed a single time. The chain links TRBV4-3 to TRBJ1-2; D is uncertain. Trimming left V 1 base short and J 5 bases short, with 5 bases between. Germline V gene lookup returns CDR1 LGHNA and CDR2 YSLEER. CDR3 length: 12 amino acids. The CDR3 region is CASSQGEYGYTF. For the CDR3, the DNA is TGCGCCAGCAGCCAAGGGGAATATGGCTACACCTTC.

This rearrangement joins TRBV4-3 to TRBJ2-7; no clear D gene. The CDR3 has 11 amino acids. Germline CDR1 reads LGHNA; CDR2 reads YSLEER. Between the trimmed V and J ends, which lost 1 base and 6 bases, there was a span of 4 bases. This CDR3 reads CASSQVSEQYF. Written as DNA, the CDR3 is TGCGCCAGCAGCCAAGTGTCCGAGCAGTACTTC.

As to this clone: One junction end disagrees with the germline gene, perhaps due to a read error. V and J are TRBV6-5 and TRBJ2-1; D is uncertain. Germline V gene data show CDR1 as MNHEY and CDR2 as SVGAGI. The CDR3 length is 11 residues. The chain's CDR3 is CASSAYNEQFF. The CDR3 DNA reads TGTGCCAGCAGTGCCTATAATGAGCAGTTCTTC.

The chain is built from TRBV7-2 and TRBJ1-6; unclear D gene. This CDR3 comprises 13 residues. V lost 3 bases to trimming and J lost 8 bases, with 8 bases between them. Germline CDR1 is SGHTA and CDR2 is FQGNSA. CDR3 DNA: TGTGCCAGCAGCTTGGGGTCGGATTCACCCCTCCACTTT. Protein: CASSLGSDSPLHF.

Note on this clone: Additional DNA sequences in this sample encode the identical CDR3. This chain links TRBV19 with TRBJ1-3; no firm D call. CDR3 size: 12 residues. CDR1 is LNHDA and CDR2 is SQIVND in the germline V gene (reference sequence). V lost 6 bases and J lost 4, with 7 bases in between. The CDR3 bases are TGTGCCAGTAGCCCATCCGGAAACACCATATATTTT. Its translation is CASSPSGNTIYF.

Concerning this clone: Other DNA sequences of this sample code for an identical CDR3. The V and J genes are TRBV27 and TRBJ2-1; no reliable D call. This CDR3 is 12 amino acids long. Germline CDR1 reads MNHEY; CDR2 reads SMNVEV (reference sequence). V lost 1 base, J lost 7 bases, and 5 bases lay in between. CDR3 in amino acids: CASSLYGNEQFF. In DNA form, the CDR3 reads TGTGCCAGCAGTTTATATGGGAATGAGCAGTTCTTC.

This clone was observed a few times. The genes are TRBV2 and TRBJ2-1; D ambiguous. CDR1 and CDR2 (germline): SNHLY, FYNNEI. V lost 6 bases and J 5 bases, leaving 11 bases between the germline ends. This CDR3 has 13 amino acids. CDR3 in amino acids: CASRGGWNNEQFF. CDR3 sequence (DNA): TGTGCCAGCAGGGGCGGATGGAACAATGAGCAGTTCTTC. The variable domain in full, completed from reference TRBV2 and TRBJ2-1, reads EPEVTQTPSHQVTQMGQEVILRCVPISNHLYFYWYRQILGQKVEFLVSFYNNEISEKSEIFDDQFSVERPDGSNFTLKIRSTKLEDSAMYFCASRGGWNNEQFFGPGTRLTVL.

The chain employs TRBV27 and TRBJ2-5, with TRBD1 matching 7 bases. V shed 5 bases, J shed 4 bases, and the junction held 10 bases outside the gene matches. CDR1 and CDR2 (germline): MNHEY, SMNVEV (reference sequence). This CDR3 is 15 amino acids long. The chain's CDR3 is CASSPQTGYRETQYF. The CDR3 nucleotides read TGTGCCAGCAGTCCGCAGACAGGGTACCGAGAGACCCAGTACTTC.

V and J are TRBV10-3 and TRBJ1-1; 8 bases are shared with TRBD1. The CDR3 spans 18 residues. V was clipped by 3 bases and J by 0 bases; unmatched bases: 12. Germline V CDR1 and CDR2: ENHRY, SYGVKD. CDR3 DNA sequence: TGTGCCATCAGTGAAGGACAGGGCTGGGGGCACATGAACACTGAAGCTTTCTTT. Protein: CAISEGQGWGHMNTEAFF.

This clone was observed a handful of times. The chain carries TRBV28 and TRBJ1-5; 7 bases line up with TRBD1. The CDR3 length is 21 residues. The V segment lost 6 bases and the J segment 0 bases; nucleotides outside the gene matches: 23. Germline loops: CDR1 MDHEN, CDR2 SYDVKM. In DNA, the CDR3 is TGTGCCAGCAGACCCCAGACAGGGAAGAGAACGACCTTTTATAGCAATCAGCCCCAGCATTTT. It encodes CASRPQTGKRTTFYSNQPQHF.

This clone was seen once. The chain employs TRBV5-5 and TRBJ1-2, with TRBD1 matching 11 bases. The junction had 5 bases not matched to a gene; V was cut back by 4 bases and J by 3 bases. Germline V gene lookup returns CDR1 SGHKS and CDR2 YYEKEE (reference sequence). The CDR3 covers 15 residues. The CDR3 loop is CASSAGTGGYYGYTF. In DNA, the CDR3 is TGTGCCAGCAGCGCAGGGACAGGGGGTTACTATGGCTACACCTTC.

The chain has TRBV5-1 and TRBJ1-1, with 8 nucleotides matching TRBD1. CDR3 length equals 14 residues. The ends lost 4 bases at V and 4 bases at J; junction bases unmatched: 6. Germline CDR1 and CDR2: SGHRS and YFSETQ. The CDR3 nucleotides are TGCGCCAGCAGCCAGGGGGCGGCGGGCACTGAAGCTTTCTTT. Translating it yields CASSQGAAGTEAFF.

The chain's CDR3 is CASSLEGGPYEQYF. CDR3 bases: TGCGCCAGCAGCTTGGAAGGAGGGCCCTACGAGCAGTACTTC. The chain carries TRBV5-1 and TRBJ2-7; D is perhaps TRBD2 (6 bases). Trimming shortened V by 0 bases and J by 2 bases, and 9 bases separated the two germline ends. Germline V gene sequence: CDR1 SGHRS, CDR2 YFSETQ. The CDR3 is 14 amino acids.

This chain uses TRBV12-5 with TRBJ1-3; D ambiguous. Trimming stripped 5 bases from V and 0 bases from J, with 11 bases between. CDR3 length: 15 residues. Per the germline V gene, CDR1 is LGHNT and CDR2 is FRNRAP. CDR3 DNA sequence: TGTGCTAGTGGTCAAGGACGCCTCTCTGGAAACACCATATATTTT. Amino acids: CASGQGRLSGNTIYF.

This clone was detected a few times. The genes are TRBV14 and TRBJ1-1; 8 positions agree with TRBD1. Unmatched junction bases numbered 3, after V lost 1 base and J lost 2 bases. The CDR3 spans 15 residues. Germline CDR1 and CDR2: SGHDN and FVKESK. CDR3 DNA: TGTGCCAGCAGCCAAGGGACAGGGATAAACACTGAAGCTTTCTTT. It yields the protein CASSQGTGINTEAFF.

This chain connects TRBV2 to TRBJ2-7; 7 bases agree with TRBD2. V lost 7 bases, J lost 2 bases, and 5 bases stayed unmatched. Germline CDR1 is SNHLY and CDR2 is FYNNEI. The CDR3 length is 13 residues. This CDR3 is CASKREATYEQYF. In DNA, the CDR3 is TGTGCCAGCAAACGGGAGGCCACCTACGAGCAGTACTTC.

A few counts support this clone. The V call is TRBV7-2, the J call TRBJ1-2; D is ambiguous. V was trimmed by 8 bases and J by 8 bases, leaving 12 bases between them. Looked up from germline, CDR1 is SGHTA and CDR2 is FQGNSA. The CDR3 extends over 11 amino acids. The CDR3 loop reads CASGSGAGYTF. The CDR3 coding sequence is TGTGCCAGCGGGTCCGGCGCGGGCTACACCTTC.

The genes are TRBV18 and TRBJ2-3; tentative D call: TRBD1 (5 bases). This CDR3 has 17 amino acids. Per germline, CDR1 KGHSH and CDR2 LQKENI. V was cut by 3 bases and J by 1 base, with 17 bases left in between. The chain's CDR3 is CASSPLLVQGGTDTQYF. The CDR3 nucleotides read TGTGCCAGCTCACCCCTCCTCGTGCAGGGTGGCACAGATACGCAGTATTTT.

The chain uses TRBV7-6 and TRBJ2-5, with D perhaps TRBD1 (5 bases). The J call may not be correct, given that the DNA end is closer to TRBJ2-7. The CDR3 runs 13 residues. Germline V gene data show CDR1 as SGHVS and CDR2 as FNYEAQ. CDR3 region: CASSFAQGYEQYF. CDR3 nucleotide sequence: TGTGCCAGCAGCTTCGCCCAGGGTTACGAGCAGTACTTC.

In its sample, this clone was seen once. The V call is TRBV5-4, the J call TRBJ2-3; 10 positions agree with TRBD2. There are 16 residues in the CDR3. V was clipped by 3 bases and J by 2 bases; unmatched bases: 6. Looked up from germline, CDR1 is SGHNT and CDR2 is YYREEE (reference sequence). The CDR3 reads CASSSGSGGHTDTQYF. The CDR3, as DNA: TGTGCCAGCAGCTCGGGTAGCGGGGGGCACACAGATACGCAGTATTTT.